This record covers a single T cell receptor (beta chain). This CDR3 comprises 15 residues. Germline V lookup: CDR1 MNHNS, CDR2 SASEGT. V lost 3 bases to trimming and J lost 1 base, with 12 bases between them. This sample stems from a study of blood T cell repertoires in COVID-19. The overall study: Material from acute and convalescent COVID-19 was sourced from the United States, Italy and Spain. From T cells, B-cell-depleted T cells, or PBMCs came the material, which was cDNA or gDNA.

Profiled with immunoSEQ multiplex PCR; TCRdb holds only in-frame clones, not every one. The sample includes approximately 220,000 clones, about four fifths of them seen just once. The study assigned cohorts using participant-reported clinical history. Exposed enrollees encountered a COVID-19 case at some point within 2 weeks before study entry. This sequence was found in a woman aged 50 to 60 who had been exposed to COVID-19. The chain employs TRBV6-1 and TRBJ1-2, with TRBD1 as a possible D gene (5 bases). Sequenced sample: PBMCs or T cells enriched from blood (not recorded which). The CDR3: CASSDPDGHNYGYTF. As DNA, the CDR3 is TGTGCCAGCAGTGACCCGGACGGACATAACTATGGCTACACCTTC.